The rows below give T cell receptor beta chains drawn from one sample of a study of identical twins. Using its own MiXCR run on the 5' RACE reads, TCRdb lists one record per CDR3 protein. The data show more than 600,000 distinct CDR3 sequences, with 15% to 20% seen just once and under 15% held by the top ten. This sample was shared with a second study, whose subject was T cells expressing NK-cell markers.

The sample consisted of PBMCs. All receptors derive from a woman under 30 in good health. Each CDR3 is given with its conserved first and last residue. The D gene is left open where the match is weak. The listing skips clone size in some rows; elsewhere it reads once, few, many or a size class.

v_call: TRBV7-9; cdr3_length: 15; clone_size: few; j_call: TRBJ2-5; d_call: .; cdr3_aa: CASSLPYRLQETQYF; cdr3_nt: TGTGCCAGCAGCTTACCCTACAGGCTCCAAGAGACCCAGTACTTC
v_call: TRBV5-1; cdr3_length: 14; clone_size: .; j_call: TRBJ2-5; d_call: TRBD2; cdr3_aa: CASSSSSGEETQYF; cdr3_nt: TGCGCCAGCAGCTCTTCTAGCGGGGAAGAGACCCAGTACTTC
v_call: TRBV6-1; cdr3_length: 16; clone_size: .; j_call: TRBJ2-7; d_call: TRBD2; cdr3_aa: CASSPTLAGDSYEQYF; cdr3_nt: TGTGCCAGCAGTCCCACCCTAGCGGGGGATTCCTACGAGCAGTACTTC
v_call: TRBV29-1; cdr3_length: 13; clone_size: few; j_call: TRBJ1-1; d_call: .; cdr3_aa: CSVLSGVGTEAFF; cdr3_nt: TGCAGCGTTCTGTCTGGGGTGGGCACTGAAGCTTTCTTT
v_call: TRBV7-9; cdr3_length: 17; clone_size: .; j_call: TRBJ2-2; d_call: .; cdr3_aa: CASSPESFHRDTGELFF; cdr3_nt: TGTGCCAGCAGCCCAGAGTCCTTTCACAGAGACACCGGGGAGCTGTTTTTT
v_call: TRBV11-2; cdr3_length: 16; clone_size: .; j_call: TRBJ1-1; d_call: .; cdr3_aa: CASSPTTVRGQTEAFF; cdr3_nt: TGTGCCAGCAGCCCGACGACGGTGCGGGGGCAAACTGAAGCTTTCTTT
v_call: TRBV20-1; cdr3_length: 16; clone_size: few; j_call: TRBJ2-5; d_call: .; cdr3_aa: CSARSSAGGRRETQYF; cdr3_nt: TGCAGTGCTAGATCATCCGCCGGGGGGCGGAGGGAGACCCAGTACTTC
v_call: TRBV3-1; cdr3_length: 14; clone_size: .; j_call: TRBJ2-3; d_call: .; cdr3_aa: CASKPWQTTDTQYF; cdr3_nt: TGTGCCAGTAAGCCGTGGCAGACCACAGATACGCAGTATTTT
v_call: TRBV20-1; cdr3_length: 16; clone_size: few; j_call: TRBJ2-3; d_call: TRBD2; cdr3_aa: CSASTSGSGGTDTQYF; cdr3_nt: TGCAGTGCTAGCACTAGCGGGAGTGGTGGCACAGATACGCAGTATTTT
v_call: TRBV12-3/TRBV12-4; cdr3_length: 12; clone_size: few; j_call: TRBJ2-7; d_call: .; cdr3_aa: CASSFHPPLPYF; cdr3_nt: TGTGCCAGCAGTTTCCATCCTCCCCTCCCGTACTTC
v_call: TRBV7-9; cdr3_length: 12; clone_size: .; j_call: TRBJ1-1; d_call: .; cdr3_aa: CASSPGGVEAFF; cdr3_nt: TGTGCCAGCAGCCCGGGGGGGGTTGAAGCTTTCTTT
v_call: TRBV29-1; cdr3_length: 14; clone_size: few; j_call: TRBJ2-3; d_call: .; cdr3_aa: CSVAARTSTDTQYF; cdr3_nt: TGCAGCGTTGCCGCCAGAACTAGCACAGATACGCAGTATTTT
v_call: TRBV2; cdr3_length: 13; clone_size: .; j_call: TRBJ2-1; d_call: TRBD2; cdr3_aa: CASRAGGQGEQFF; cdr3_nt: TGTGCCAGCAGAGCGGGGGGGCAGGGTGAGCAGTTCTTC
v_call: TRBV7-3; cdr3_length: 17; clone_size: .; j_call: TRBJ2-3; d_call: TRBD2; cdr3_aa: CASSLLAGAGGTDTQYF; cdr3_nt: TGTGCCAGCAGCCTACTAGCTGGGGCGGGGGGCACAGATACGCAGTATTTT
v_call: TRBV30; cdr3_length: 13; clone_size: .; j_call: TRBJ2-1; d_call: .; cdr3_aa: CAWSVQFYNEQFF; cdr3_nt: TGTGCCTGGAGTGTACAGTTCTACAATGAGCAGTTCTTC
v_call: TRBV20-1; cdr3_length: 14; clone_size: .; j_call: TRBJ1-1; d_call: .; cdr3_aa: CSARQSGGNTEAFF; cdr3_nt: TGCAGTGCTAGACAAAGTGGGGGGAACACTGAAGCTTTCTTT
v_call: TRBV29-1; cdr3_length: 15; clone_size: few; j_call: TRBJ2-3; d_call: TRBD2; cdr3_aa: CSVEKTSGVVDTQYF; cdr3_nt: TGCAGCGTTGAAAAGACTAGCGGGGTTGTGGATACGCAGTATTTT
v_call: TRBV5-1; cdr3_length: 15; clone_size: many; j_call: TRBJ2-1; d_call: TRBD2; cdr3_aa: CASSLVLAGQKEQFF; cdr3_nt: TGCGCCAGCAGCTTGGTCCTAGCGGGGCAAAAAGAGCAGTTCTTC
v_call: TRBV12-3/TRBV12-4; cdr3_length: 12; clone_size: few; j_call: TRBJ2-7; d_call: .; cdr3_aa: CASRGGGLEQYF; cdr3_nt: TGTGCCAGCAGAGGTGGGGGGCTGGAGCAGTACTTC
v_call: TRBV12-3/TRBV12-4; cdr3_length: 14; clone_size: .; j_call: TRBJ2-7; d_call: .; cdr3_aa: CASSPGDPWGEQYF; cdr3_nt: TGTGCCAGCAGTCCCGGGGATCCCTGGGGAGAGCAGTACTTC
v_call: TRBV10-3; cdr3_length: 16; clone_size: .; j_call: TRBJ1-1; d_call: .; cdr3_aa: CAISVLDRRTHSEAFF; cdr3_nt: TGTGCCATCAGTGTATTAGATCGTAGGACCCACAGTGAAGCTTTCTTT
v_call: TRBV30; cdr3_length: 12; clone_size: .; j_call: TRBJ1-1; d_call: .; cdr3_aa: CAWKKVNTEAFF; cdr3_nt: TGTGCCTGGAAGAAGGTGAACACTGAAGCTTTCTTT